Included here is one TCR beta chain sequence, with context. The antigen remains undetermined. The record originates from a study of cytomegalovirus exposure and HLA in healthy donors. Points from the study as a whole: The classifier, whose performance was assessed in both the original and validation cohorts, reportedly diagnosed cytomegalovirus status with high specificity and sensitivity. In a later analysis, HLA-C alleles had the fewest associated TCRs, DRB1 alleles the most.

V trimming: 6 bases; J trimming: 2 bases; junction bases outside the gene matches: 10. CDR3 size: 17 residues. Germline V lookup: CDR1 SNHLY, CDR2 FYNNEI. Both 60 Vbeta primers and 13 Jbeta primers went into the PCR. This table comes from immunoSEQ multiplex PCR, and its TCRdb copy is limited to in-frame clones, with some not included. The table includes roughly 200,000 clones, approximately 80% detected once. This chain links TRBV2 with TRBJ2-7; 13 nucleotides line up with TRBD2. Input material: PBMCs. The source is a woman under 40 in good health and CMV-seronegative. The CDR3 sequence: CASSPGTSGISAYEQYF. In nucleotides, the CDR3 is TGTGCCAGCAGCCCCGGGACTAGCGGGATCTCCGCCTACGAGCAGTACTTC.